Listed below are T cell receptor beta chains from one sample, sequenced in a study of T cell repertoires in cytomegalovirus infection. Using its own MiXCR run on the reads, TCRdb lists one record per CDR3 protein. The sample includes about 830,000 distinct CDR3 sequences, about 30% of them seen just once. No antigen has been assigned to these receptors. The sample consisted of cultured CD8+ T cells from PBMCs, taken from culture after CMV antigen stimulation. These receptors were obtained from a human donor in good health (CMV status not recorded). Some clones in this sample may be carry-over from other donors' samples. Each CDR3 is given with its conserved first and last residue. The order of the fields is J gene, D gene, V gene, clone size, CDR3 protein, CDR3 DNA. D genes are given only for firm matches. The size of a clone is reported for some rows only, either as once, few or many, or as a class for expanded clones.

TRBJ2-7 | NA | TRBV27 | once | CASSHRDDEQYF | TGTGCCAGCAGTCACAGGGACGACGAGCAGTACTTC
TRBJ2-7 | TRBD1 | TRBV7-6 | many | CASSLETGVSYEQYF | TGTGCCAGCAGCTTAGAGACAGGGGTCTCCTACGAGCAGTACTTC
TRBJ1-6 | TRBD1 | TRBV9 | many | CASRTGTGSNSPLHF | TGTGCCAGCAGGACGGGGACAGGGTCTAATTCACCCCTCCACTTT
TRBJ1-2 | TRBD1 | TRBV2 | NA | CASLDRVPYGYTF | TGTGCCAGCCTGGACAGGGTGCCCTATGGCTACACCTTC
TRBJ2-1 | TRBD2 | TRBV6-1 | many | CASSERVAGEYNEQFF | TGTGCCAGCAGTGAAAGGGTAGCGGGGGAATACAATGAGCAGTTCTTC
TRBJ2-7 | NA | TRBV12-3/TRBV12-4 | few | CASSSLQNYEQYF | TGTGCCAGCAGTTCGCTACAGAACTACGAGCAGTACTTC
TRBJ2-5 | NA | TRBV5-8 | NA | CASSFDVETQYF | TGTGCCAGCAGCTTCGACGTGGAGACCCAGTACTTC
TRBJ2-1 | NA | TRBV6-1 | few | CASRTESSYNEQFF | TGTGCCAGCCGGACAGAAAGCTCCTACAATGAGCAGTTCTTC
TRBJ1-1 | NA | TRBV20-1 | NA | CSARDGGRNTEAFF | TGCAGTGCTAGAGACGGGGGTCGGAACACTGAAGCTTTCTTT
TRBJ2-1 | NA | TRBV7-6 | many | CASRRADNYNEQFF | TGTGCCAGCAGGAGGGCGGACAATTACAATGAGCAGTTCTTC